The 28 T cell receptor beta chains below were found in one sample sequenced in a study of blood T cell repertoires in COVID-19. Using immunoSEQ multiplex PCR, the repertoire was profiled, and TCRdb retains in-frame clones only, with some absent. Here the sample spans under 60,000 clones, approximately 80% being singletons. Sequenced material: peripheral blood. The receptors shown here come from a man in his 70s with acute or convalescent COVID-19.

This clone has a handful of counts. This rearrangement joins TRBV12-3 or TRBV12-4 to TRBJ1-2; the D is unclear. The V and J ends lost 8 bases and 1 base respectively, with 8 bases between them. This CDR3 has 12 residues. The CDR3 loop is CASASLNYGYTF. CDR3 in DNA: TGTGCCAGCGCCAGTCTTAACTATGGCTACACCTTC.

The gene calls are TRBV6-5 and TRBJ2-3, with 10 bases fitting TRBD1. V lost 5 bases and J lost 6; bases outside the gene matches: 2. The CDR3 runs to 13 residues. Germline loops: CDR1 MNHEY, CDR2 SVGAGI. The CDR3 DNA sequence: TGTGCCAGCAGTACGACAGGGGGCGATACGCAGTATTTT. This sequence encodes CASSTTGGDTQYF.

This rearrangement joins TRBV6-5 to TRBJ2-6; perhaps TRBD1 as D (5 bases). The CDR3 loop spans 14 amino acids. The V end lost 6 bases, the J end lost 0 bases, and 6 bases lay between the germline ends. CDR1 MNHEY and CDR2 SVGAGI come from the germline V gene. CDR3 DNA sequence: TGTGCCAGCAGAACAGGCTCTGGGGCCAACGTCCTGACTTTC. Protein: CASRTGSGANVLTF.

CDR3 in DNA: TGTGCTAGTGGTTCCACAGCAGGCACTGAAGCTTTCTTT. It codes for CASGSTAGTEAFF. This rearrangement joins TRBV12-5 to TRBJ1-1; D ambiguous. V was pared by 4 bases and J by 4 bases, with 10 bases between. The length of the CDR3 is 13 residues. From germline, CDR1 is LGHNT and CDR2 FRNRAP.

The chain recombines TRBV19 with TRBJ1-1; D is perhaps TRBD1 (5 bases). Looked up from germline, CDR1 is LNHDA and CDR2 is SQIVND (reference sequence). V lost 1 base and J 4 bases, leaving 13 bases between the germline ends. This CDR3 comprises 15 residues. CDR3 bases: TGTGCCAGTAGTATAGGGGGCAGGCCGAGCACTGAAGCTTTCTTT. Translation gives CASSIGGRPSTEAFF. The full variable domain, completed using reference TRBV19 and TRBJ1-1, is DGGITQSPKYLFRKEGQNVTLSCEQNLNHDAMYWYRQDPGQGLRLIYYSQIVNDFQKGDIAEGYSVSREKKESFPLTVTSAQKNPTAFYLCASSIGGRPSTEAFFGQGTRLTVV.

The V and J genes are TRBV11-2 and TRBJ1-5, with D possibly being TRBD1 (5 bases). Trimming removed 4 bases from V and 7 bases from J, with 11 bases in between. Germline CDR1 is SGHAT and CDR2 is FQNNGV. The CDR3 has 13 residues. CDR3 nucleotide sequence: TGTGCCAGCAGCTACGACAGAGTACAGCCCCAGCATTTT. It codes for CASSYDRVQPQHF.

This chain connects TRBV25-1 to TRBJ1-2, with D unresolved. Germline V gene data show CDR1 as MGHDK and CDR2 as SYGVNS. V dropped 7 bases and J dropped 2 bases, with 8 bases sitting between them. The length of the CDR3 is 12 residues. The CDR3 DNA reads as TGTGCCAGCACGGGATCGAACTATGGCTACACCTTC. As protein: CASTGSNYGYTF.

The J gene is TRBJ1-5, the V gene TRBV12-3 or TRBV12-4, with TRBD1 matching 8 bases. CDR3 length: 12 residues. Trimming at V came to 6 bases and at J to 8 bases, leaving 3 bases not matched to a gene. CDR3 region: CASRSGQEPQHF. In DNA form, the CDR3 reads TGTGCCAGCAGGTCGGGACAGGAGCCCCAGCATTTT.

V is TRBV2 and J is TRBJ2-1; 8 positions agree with TRBD2. The V segment lost 5 bases and the J segment 6 bases; nucleotides outside the gene matches: 3. Germline values: CDR1 SNHLY, CDR2 FYNNEI. This CDR3 comprises 13 residues. The CDR3 DNA sequence: TGTGCCAGCAGTCCCGGGACTAGCAATGAGCAGTTCTTC. This translates into CASSPGTSNEQFF.

The chain employs TRBV5-1 and TRBJ2-1; D is possibly TRBD2 (5 bases). The CDR3 has 14 residues. Trimming stripped 0 bases from V and 7 bases from J, with 11 bases between. The germline V gene has CDR1 SGHRS and CDR2 YFSETQ. Here the CDR3 reads CASSLEDFSNEQFF. DNA for the CDR3: TGCGCCAGCAGCTTGGAGGACTTCTCAAATGAGCAGTTCTTC.

This clone was seen only once. V usage is TRBV3-1 (or the pseudogene TRBV3-2) and J usage is TRBJ1-3; maybe TRBD1 (5 bases). Per germline, CDR1 LGHDT and CDR2 YNNKEL (reference sequence). The germline V and J ends were trimmed by 0 bases and 2 bases, with 11 bases remaining between them. CDR3 size: 16 residues. Here the CDR3 reads CASSQDLGLTGNTIYF. For the CDR3, the DNA is TGTGCCAGCAGCCAAGATCTGGGGCTAACTGGAAACACCATATATTTT.

This clone has a handful of counts. The chain recombines TRBV4-2 with TRBJ2-5, with D uncertain. The CDR3 length is 13 residues. CDR1 LGHNA and CDR2 YNFKEQ come from the germline V gene. V gave up 4 bases and J gave up 4 bases, with 10 bases separating them. The CDR3 here is CASSLQQRETQYF. The CDR3 DNA is TGTGCCAGCAGCCTCCAGCAGCGAGAGACCCAGTACTTC.

In this sample, this clone turned up a few times. The chain has TRBV7-9 and TRBJ2-3; TRBD1 is a possible D gene (5 bases). This CDR3 has 15 amino acids. With 0 bases removed from V and 1 base from J, the gap between germline ends came to 8 bases. Germline V CDR1 and CDR2: SEHNR, FQNEAQ (reference sequence). The CDR3 DNA sequence: TGTGCCAGCAGCTTAGCGGGCAGGGGCACAGATACGCAGTATTTT. Protein product: CASSLAGRGTDTQYF.

This rearrangement joins TRBV7-6 to TRBJ1-3, with 8 bases aligning to TRBD1. This CDR3 comprises 16 residues. Germline CDR1 reads SGHVS; CDR2 reads FNYEAQ. The ends lost 4 bases at V and 4 bases at J; junction bases unmatched: 9. CDR3 in amino acids: CASSYQTTGVGNTIYF. The CDR3 DNA reads as TGTGCCAGCAGCTACCAGACGACAGGGGTAGGAAACACCATATATTTT.

The V and J genes are TRBV18 and TRBJ1-5, with D unresolved. CDR1 KGHSH and CDR2 LQKENI come from the germline V gene. V shed 0 bases and J shed 4 bases, with 7 bases lying between them. This CDR3 is 14 amino acids long. The CDR3 reads CASSPPQKNQPQHF. The CDR3 coding sequence is TGTGCCAGCTCACCACCACAGAAGAATCAGCCCCAGCATTTT.

The CDR3 sequence: CASSWSSGGMETQYF. The CDR3 DNA sequence: TGCGCCAGCAGCTGGTCCTCAGGGGGCATGGAGACCCAGTACTTC. The chain couples TRBV5-1 to TRBJ2-5; 8 bases match TRBD1. This CDR3 is built from 15 residues. Losses at the gene ends were 3 bases for V and 5 bases for J; bases not matched to a gene: 9. The germline V gene has CDR1 SGHRS and CDR2 YFSETQ.

The chain couples TRBV6-1 to TRBJ2-1, with D perhaps matching TRBD2 (5 bases). In germline, CDR1 is MNHNS, CDR2 SASEGT. Between the trimmed V and J ends, which lost 2 bases and 9 bases, there was a span of 11 bases. The CDR3 has 13 residues. DNA of the CDR3: TGTGCCAGCAGTGAACGCCGGGAAGGTGAGCAGTTCTTC. Encoded protein: CASSERREGEQFF.

The chain couples TRBV5-6 to TRBJ1-5, with TRBD1 matching 8 bases. The CDR3 covers 16 residues. Germline loops: CDR1 SGHDT, CDR2 YYEEEE. Trimming took 4 bases from V and 5 from J; bases not matched to a gene: 11. In DNA form, the CDR3 reads TGTGCCAGCAGCACTAAGACAGGGGCGGGAGATCAGCCCCAGCATTTT. Protein sequence: CASSTKTGAGDQPQHF.

V is TRBV7-2 and J is TRBJ1-2; D not resolved. The CDR3 is 13 amino acids. With 2 bases removed from V and 8 bases from J, the gap between germline ends came to 12 bases. Germline assignment: CDR1 SGHTA and CDR2 FQGNSA. The CDR3 DNA reads as TGTGCCAGCAGCTTAATCGCCCTCGAGGGCTACACCTTC. It codes for CASSLIALEGYTF.

Details on this clone: Germline and junction disagree at one end, which may indicate a read error. The J gene is TRBJ2-7, the V gene TRBV30; possibly TRBD1 for D (7 bases). CDR1 and CDR2 from the germline V gene are GTSNPN and SVGIG (reference sequence). The CDR3 is 12 amino acids. The chain's CDR3 is CAGRTGAYEQYF. Written as DNA, the CDR3 is TGTGCCGGGAGGACAGGAGCCTACGAGCAGTACTTC.

The CDR3: CASSLGGGRGSGYGYTF. In DNA form, the CDR3 reads TGTGCCAGCAGCTTAGGAGGGGGCCGTGGGAGCGGCTATGGCTACACCTTC. The chain is built from TRBV7-2 and TRBJ1-2, with TRBD1 matching over 7 bases. The germline V gene encodes CDR1 SGHTA and CDR2 FQGNSA. V was pared by 1 base and J by 4 bases, with 12 bases of the junction left unmatched. The CDR3 consists of 17 residues.

A single count supports this clone. The rearrangement links TRBV21-1 to TRBJ1-1; the D call in the table, TRBD1, was not verified against the DNA. TRBV21-1 is annotated as a pseudogene. The CDR3 contains 16 residues. CDR3: CASRQIRDRMNTEAFF. DNA of the CDR3: TGTGCCAGCAGGCAAATCCGGGACAGGATGAACACTGAAGCTTTCTTT.

The count of this clone is one. The chain is built from TRBV5-8 and TRBJ1-5, with D uncertain. Looked up from germline, CDR1 is SGHTS and CDR2 is YDEGEE. The germline V and J ends were trimmed by 1 base and 0 bases, with 8 bases remaining between them. This CDR3 is 15 amino acids long. The CDR3, as DNA: TGTGCCAGCAGCTTGAACGGTTATAGCAATCAGCCCCAGCATTTT. It specifies CASSLNGYSNQPQHF.

V and J are TRBV2 and TRBJ1-1, with 10 bases aligning to TRBD1. After removal of 3 bases from V and 4 bases from J, the junction contained 2 bases not matched to a gene. Germline CDR1 is SNHLY and CDR2 is FYNNEI. The CDR3 consists of 14 residues. CDR3 sequence reads: CASSDWTGGTEAFF. The DNA of the CDR3 is TGTGCCAGCAGTGATTGGACAGGGGGCACTGAAGCTTTCTTT.

The V and J genes are TRBV5-1 and TRBJ1-1; D remains ambiguous. The ends were cut back, 1 base at V and 3 bases at J, with 7 bases in the middle. Germline CDR1 and CDR2: SGHRS and YFSETQ. This CDR3 is 13 amino acids long. CDR3 sequence (DNA): TGCGCCAGCAGCTTGCAGGCAGACACTGAAGCTTTCTTT. Translation: CASSLQADTEAFF.

This clone was observed a single time. The chain has TRBV18 and TRBJ1-1; D gene ambiguous. Trimming left V 3 bases short and J 1 base short, with 3 bases between. From germline, CDR1 is KGHSH and CDR2 LQKENI. The length of the CDR3 is 12 residues. CDR3 loop: CASSPRNTEAFF. CDR3 DNA sequence: TGTGCCAGCTCACCCAGGAACACTGAAGCTTTCTTT.

The chain joins TRBV2 to TRBJ1-3, with D possibly TRBD1 on 6 matching bases. CDR1 and CDR2 from the germline V gene are SNHLY and FYNNEI. This CDR3 spans 18 amino acids. V lost 7 bases and J lost 2, with 24 bases in between. CDR3 in DNA: TGTGCCAGCATGAAGGACAGCCTCTACCGCCATCCTGGAAACACCATATATTTT. This encodes CASMKDSLYRHPGNTIYF.

The rearrangement joins TRBV5-4 to TRBJ2-3; 8 nucleotides match TRBD2. Germline V gene lookup returns CDR1 SGHNT and CDR2 YYREEE (reference sequence). The junction had 15 bases not matched to a gene; V was cut back by 3 bases and J by 6 bases. The CDR3 extends over 17 amino acids. In DNA form, the CDR3 reads TGTGCCAGCAGCTCATCACTCCAGGCGGGGGGCCTTGATACGCAGTATTTT. It specifies CASSSSLQAGGLDTQYF.